This T cell receptor beta chain derives from a study of T cells in Graves' hyperthyroidism and ophthalmopathy. General study points: Researchers found most expanded thyroid clonotypes above 0.001 in blood as well.

The CDR3 regions of TCR beta were amplified from RNA transcripts. When the TCR CDR3 underwent first-round RT-PCR, the HTBI primer set was used. Using its own MiXCR run on the multiplex PCR reads, TCRdb lists one record per CDR3 protein. This sample has about 570,000 distinct CDR3 sequences, with roughly 50% found just once. Notes on this clonotype: Its antigen is unidentified.

Material for sequencing was peripheral blood or thyroid tissue (not recorded which). The origin of this receptor is an adult woman with Graves' disease, either hyperthyroidism or ophthalmopathy (not recorded which).

Here the CDR3 reads CAIGTFGTNNEQFF. The CDR3 bases are TGTGCCATCGGGACATTCGGGACCAACAATGAGCAGTTCTTC. This sequence joins TRBV24-1 and TRBJ2-1, with TRBD1 as a possible D gene (6 bases). The germline gives CDR1 KGHDR, CDR2 SFDVKD. Trimming stripped 11 bases from V and 5 bases from J, with 18 bases between. This CDR3 contains 14 residues.